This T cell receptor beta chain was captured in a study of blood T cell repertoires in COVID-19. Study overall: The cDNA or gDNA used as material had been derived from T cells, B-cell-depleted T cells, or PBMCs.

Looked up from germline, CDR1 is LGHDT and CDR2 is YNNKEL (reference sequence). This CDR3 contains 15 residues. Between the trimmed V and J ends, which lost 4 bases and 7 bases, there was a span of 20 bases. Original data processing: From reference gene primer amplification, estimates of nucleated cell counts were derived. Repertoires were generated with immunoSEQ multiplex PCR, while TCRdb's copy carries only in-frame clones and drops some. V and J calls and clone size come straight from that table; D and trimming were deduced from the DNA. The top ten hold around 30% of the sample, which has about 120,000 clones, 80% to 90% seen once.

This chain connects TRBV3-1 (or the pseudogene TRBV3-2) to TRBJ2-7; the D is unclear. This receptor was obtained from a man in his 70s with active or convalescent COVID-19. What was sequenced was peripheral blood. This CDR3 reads CASSPIDRLGREQYF. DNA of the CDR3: TGTGCCAGCAGCCCGATCGACCGTCTTGGGCGAGAGCAGTACTTC.